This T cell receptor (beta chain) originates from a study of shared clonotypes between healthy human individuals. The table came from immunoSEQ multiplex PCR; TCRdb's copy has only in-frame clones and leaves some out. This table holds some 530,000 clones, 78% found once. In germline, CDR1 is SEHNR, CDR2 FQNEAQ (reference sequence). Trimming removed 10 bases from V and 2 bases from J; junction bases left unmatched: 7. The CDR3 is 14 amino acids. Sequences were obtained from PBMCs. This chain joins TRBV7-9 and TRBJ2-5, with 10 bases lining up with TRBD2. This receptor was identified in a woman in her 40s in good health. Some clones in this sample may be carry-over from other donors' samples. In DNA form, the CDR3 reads TGTGCCACCTCCCTAGCGGGAGTGCAAGAGACCCAGTACTTC. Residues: CATSLAGVQETQYF.